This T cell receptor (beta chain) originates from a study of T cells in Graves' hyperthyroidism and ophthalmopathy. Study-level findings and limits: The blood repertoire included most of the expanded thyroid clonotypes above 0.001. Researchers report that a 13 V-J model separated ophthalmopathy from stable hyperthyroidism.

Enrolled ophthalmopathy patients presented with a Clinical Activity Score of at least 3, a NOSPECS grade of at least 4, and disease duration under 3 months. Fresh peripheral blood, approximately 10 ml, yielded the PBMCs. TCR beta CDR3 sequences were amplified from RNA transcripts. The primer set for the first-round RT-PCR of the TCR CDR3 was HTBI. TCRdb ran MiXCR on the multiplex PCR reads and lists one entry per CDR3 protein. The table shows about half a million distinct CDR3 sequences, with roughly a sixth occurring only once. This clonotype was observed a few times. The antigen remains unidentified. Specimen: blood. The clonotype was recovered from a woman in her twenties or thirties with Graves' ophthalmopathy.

CDR3 coding DNA: TGCAGCGTTGAGGTTACAGGGGGTTATGGAAACACCATATATTTT. Translated, it gives CSVEVTGGYGNTIYF. The V call is TRBV29-1, the J call TRBJ1-3, with 8 bases matching TRBD1. The ends lost 3 bases at V and 3 bases at J; junction bases unmatched: 7. Germline assignment: CDR1 SQVTM and CDR2 ANQGSEA. The CDR3 is made up of 15 amino acids. The full variable domain, rest sourced from reference TRBV29-1 and TRBJ1-3, is SAVISQKPSRDICQRGTSLTIQCQVDSQVTMMFWYRQQPGQSLTLIATANQGSEATYESGFVIDKFPISRPNLTFSTLTVSNMSPEDSSIYLCSVEVTGGYGNTIYFGEGSWLTVV.